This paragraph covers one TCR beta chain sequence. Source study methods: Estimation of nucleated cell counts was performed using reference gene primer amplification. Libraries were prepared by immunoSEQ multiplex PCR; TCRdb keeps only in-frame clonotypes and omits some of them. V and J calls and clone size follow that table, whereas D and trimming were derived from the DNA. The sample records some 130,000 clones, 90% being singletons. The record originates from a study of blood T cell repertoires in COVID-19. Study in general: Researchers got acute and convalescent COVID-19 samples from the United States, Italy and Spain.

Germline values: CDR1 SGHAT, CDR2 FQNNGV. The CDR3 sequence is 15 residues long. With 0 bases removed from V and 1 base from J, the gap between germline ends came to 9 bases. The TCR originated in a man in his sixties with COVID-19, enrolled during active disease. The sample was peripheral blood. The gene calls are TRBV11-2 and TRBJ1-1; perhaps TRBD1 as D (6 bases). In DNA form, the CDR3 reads TGTGCCAGCAGCTTAGATCGAGGGGGGAACACTGAAGCTTTCTTT. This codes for CASSLDRGGNTEAFF.